This is a list of T cell receptor beta chains from one sample in a study of OX40 agonist ivuxolimab in advanced cancers. The method was immunoSEQ multiplex PCR; TCRdb's version includes in-frame clones alone and lacks a portion of them. In the table there are about 29,000 clones, 80% to 95% of which are singletons. This sample comprised CD4+ or CD8+ T cells sorted from blood, obtained in a trial of the OX40 agonist ivuxolimab. The receptors come from an adult with an advanced solid tumor such as melanoma, head and neck, liver or kidney cancer. CDR3s include the opening cysteine and the closing phenylalanine or tryptophan. Fields, in order: V gene, clone size, D gene, J gene, CDR3 DNA, CDR3 protein. A D gene is named only where the DNA matches it firmly. Expanded clones get a size class; other rows say once, few or many, or leave the size out.

TRBV9	.	.	TRBJ2-2	TGTGCCAGCAGCGTAGAGGAGGGCCCGAACACCGGGGAGCTGTTTTTT	CASSVEEGPNTGELFF
TRBV27	.	TRBD2	TRBJ2-2	TGTGCCAGCAGGCCTAGCGGAGAGGGCGCCGGGGAGCTGTTTTTT	CASRPSGEGAGELFF
TRBV9	.	TRBD2	TRBJ2-1	TGTGCCAGCAGCGAAGCGGGAGGTATTAGTGAGCAGTTCTTC	CASSEAGGISEQFF
TRBV6-1	.	.	TRBJ2-1	TGTGCCAGCAGTGAAGGGAGTAGCCCTAATCGCAATGAGCAGTTCTTC	CASSEGSSPNRNEQFF
TRBV10-3	.	.	TRBJ2-7	TGTGCCGTCGGGGTCGAGGGTCCCTACGAGCAGTACTTC	CAVGVEGPYEQYF
TRBV6-4	.	.	TRBJ2-3	TGTGCCAGCAGTGGAGGAAGCACAGATACGCAGTATTTT	CASSGGSTDTQYF
TRBV7-3	few	.	TRBJ1-1	TGTGCCAGCAGCCTGGACCCGTCGAGCACTGAAGCTTTCTTT	CASSLDPSSTEAFF
TRBV18	.	TRBD2	TRBJ2-7	TGTGCCAGCTCACGGACTAGTACCTACGAGCAGTACTTC	CASSRTSTYEQYF
TRBV19	.	TRBD1	TRBJ1-1	TGTGCCAGTAGCCTAACAGGGGGCGATGGAACTGAAGCTTTCTTT	CASSLTGGDGTEAFF
TRBV19	.	TRBD1	TRBJ2-7	TGTGCCAGTAGCCAGACAGGGGGGGACCCCTACGAGCAGTACTTC	CASSQTGGDPYEQYF
TRBV19	once	.	TRBJ1-3	TGTGCCAGTAGTATAGGCTCTGGAAACACCATATATTTT	CASSIGSGNTIYF
TRBV11-1	.	.	TRBJ1-5	TGTGCCAGCAGCTTAGGGTATGGCAATCAGCCCCAGCATTTT	CASSLGYGNQPQHF
TRBV7-2	.	.	TRBJ1-3	TGTGCCAGCAGCTTGGAGGGATCTTTAGACACCATATATTTT	CASSLEGSLDTIYF
TRBV2	.	TRBD2	TRBJ2-3	TGTGCCAGCATTGCCCTTAGCGGGGACCCAGATACGCAGTATTTT	CASIALSGDPDTQYF
TRBV7-9	.	.	TRBJ1-5	TGTGCCAGCAGCTCCGGGGGTTGGGGTCAGCCCCAGCATTTT	CASSSGGWGQPQHF
TRBV6-1	.	.	TRBJ1-1	TGTGCCAGCAGTGAAGGGGGGGCTTTCTTT	CASSEGGAFF
TRBV4-1	once	.	TRBJ1-2	TGCGCCAGCAGCCAAGATCTGGGCGACGGAAATGGCTACACCTTC	CASSQDLGDGNGYTF
TRBV6-1	.	.	TRBJ2-7	TGTGCCAGCAGTTATTCCGACAACTCCTACGAGCAGTACTTC	CASSYSDNSYEQYF
TRBV6-1	.	.	TRBJ1-1	TGTGCCAGCACCCAGGGTTGGGACACTGAAGCTTTCTTT	CASTQGWDTEAFF
TRBV27	.	.	TRBJ1-1	TGTGCCAGCAGTTACGGGACTGAAGCTTTCTTT	CASSYGTEAFF
TRBV6-6	.	TRBD1	TRBJ1-1	TGTGCCAGCACAGGGGGGGGGCCGAACACTGAAGCTTTCTTT	CASTGGGPNTEAFF
TRBV9	.	TRBD2	TRBJ2-1	TGTGCCAGCAGCGTCTCGGGCGGGGACTATGGCCCCAATGAGCAGTTCTTC	CASSVSGGDYGPNEQFF
TRBV10-3	.	TRBD2	TRBJ2-7	TGTGCCATCAGTGAGTCGGTAGCGGGAGTAAGCGAGCAGTACTTC	CAISESVAGVSEQYF
TRBV7-2	.	.	TRBJ1-5	TGTGCCAGCAGCTTAGAGGCCCCTAGCAATCAGCCCCAGCATTTT	CASSLEAPSNQPQHF
TRBV7-2	.	.	TRBJ2-7	TGTGCCAGCAGCTTCCAGGCGGGAAGAGGCTACGAGCAGTACTTC	CASSFQAGRGYEQYF
TRBV11-3	.	TRBD1	TRBJ1-6	TGTGCCAGCAGCTTAGGCCTAACAGGGGCAAACTCCTATAATTCACCCCTCCACTTT	CASSLGLTGANSYNSPLHF
TRBV5-4	.	TRBD2	TRBJ2-1	TGTGCCAGCAGCCCGGGACTAGTAAAGGCTGAGCAGTTCTTC	CASSPGLVKAEQFF
TRBV15	.	.	TRBJ2-1	TGTGCCACCAGAAGTGAGGGGAAACTATACAATGAGCAGTTCTTC	CATRSEGKLYNEQFF